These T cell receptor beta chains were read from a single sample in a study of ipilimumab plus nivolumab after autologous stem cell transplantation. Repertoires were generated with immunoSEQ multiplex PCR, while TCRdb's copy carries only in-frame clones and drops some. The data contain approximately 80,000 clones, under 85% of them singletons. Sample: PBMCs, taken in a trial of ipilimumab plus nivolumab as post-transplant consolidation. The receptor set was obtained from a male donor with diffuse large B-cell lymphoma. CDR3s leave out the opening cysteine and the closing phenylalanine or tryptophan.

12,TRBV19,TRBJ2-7,ASSAGTGGLEQY
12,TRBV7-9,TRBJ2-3,ASSRTGGADTQY
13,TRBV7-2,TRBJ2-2,ASSSGGGFTGELF
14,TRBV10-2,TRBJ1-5,ASSDYGWQSNQPQH
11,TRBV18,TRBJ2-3,ASSPPSTDTQY
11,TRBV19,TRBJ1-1,ASRGRQDTEAF
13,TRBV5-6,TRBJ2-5,ASSLLSAGKETQY
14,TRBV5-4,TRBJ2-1,ASRFWGGTENNEQF
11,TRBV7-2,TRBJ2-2,ASSLERTGELF
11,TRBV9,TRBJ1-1,ASSVGGTNKAF
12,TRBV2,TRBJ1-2,ASSAAQDNYGYT
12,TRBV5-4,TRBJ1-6,ASSPRGAVSPLH
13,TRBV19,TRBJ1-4,ASSKGQGTNEKLF
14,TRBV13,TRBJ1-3,ASSLGPGGSGNTIY
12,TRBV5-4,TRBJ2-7,ASSLVGAIDEQY
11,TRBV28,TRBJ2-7,ASSKWDRGGQY
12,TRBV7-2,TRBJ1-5,ASSMTVVKQPQH
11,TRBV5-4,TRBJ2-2,ASSLTYTGELF
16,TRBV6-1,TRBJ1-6,ASSEARGRGTYNSPLH
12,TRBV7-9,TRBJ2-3,ASSWTSGGDTQY
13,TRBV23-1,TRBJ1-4,ASSQFKRPGEKLF
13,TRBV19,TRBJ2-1,ASSNLGGTGYEQF
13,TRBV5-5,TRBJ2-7,ASSLAAGARSEQY
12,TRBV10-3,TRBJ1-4,AISEGQVGEKLF
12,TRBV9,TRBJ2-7,ASSARAGVYEQY
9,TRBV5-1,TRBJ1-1,ASSRGGEAF
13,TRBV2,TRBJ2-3,ASSRPGSGANTQY
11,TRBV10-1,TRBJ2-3,ASTADWLSPPY
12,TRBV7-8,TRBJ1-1,ASSPGRGGTEAF
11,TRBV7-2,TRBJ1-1,ASSLEESAEAF
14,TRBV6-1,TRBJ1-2,ASSEASRDKRYGYT
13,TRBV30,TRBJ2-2,AWTPGGHSTGELF
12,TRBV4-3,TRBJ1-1,ASSHLDPNTEAF
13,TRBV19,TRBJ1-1,ASSISRSWNTEAF
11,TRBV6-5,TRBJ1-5,ASRGQGNQPQH
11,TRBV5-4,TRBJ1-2,ASSLDRNYGYT
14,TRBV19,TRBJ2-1,ASSPMQGEDYNEQF
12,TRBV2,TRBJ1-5,ATQALRGNQPQH
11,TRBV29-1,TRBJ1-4,SVVGQTNEKLF
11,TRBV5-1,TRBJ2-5,ASSSGQLETQY
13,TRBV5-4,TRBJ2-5,ASAKGGVGGETQY
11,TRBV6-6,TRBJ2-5,ASKQQGGETQY
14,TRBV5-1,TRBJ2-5,ASSLEGWRGGGTQY
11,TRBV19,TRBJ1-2,ASSMQGNYGYT
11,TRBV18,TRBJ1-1,ASSQGPNTEAF
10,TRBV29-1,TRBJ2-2,SVQKVTGELF
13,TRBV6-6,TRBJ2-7,ASSTEGRGAGEQY
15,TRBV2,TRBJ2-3,ASRTPASGGATDTQY